The source of this TCR beta chain is a study of beta chain features in type 1 diabetes. Expressed TCRB transcripts were sequenced because the isolated RNA had all been reverse transcribed beforehand. Using immunoSEQ multiplex PCR, the repertoire was profiled, and TCRdb retains in-frame clones only, with some absent. Here the sample spans 550,000 to 850,000 clones, 13% being singletons. Points from the study as a whole: Any HLA type influence on TCRB rearrangement was left unresolved here. In every one of the four CD4+ subsets, TCRB CDR3s were moderately but significantly shorter in Type 1 diabetes patients. An over-representation of cells with high TCR expression could result from cDNA sequencing.

This clone was recorded many times. Its antigen is currently unknown. CDR1 and CDR2 from the germline V gene are ENHRY and SYGVKD. The CDR3 is made up of 13 amino acids. J lost 5 bases, V lost 2 bases, and 0 bases had no gene match. The TCR originated in a man younger than 35 with type 1 diabetes. Sequencing was performed on naive CD4+ T cells from blood. The chain combines TRBV10-3 with TRBJ2-1, with 7 bases identical to TRBD1. The CDR3 loop reads CAISETGDNEQFF. The CDR3, as DNA: TGTGCCATCAGTGAGACAGGGGACAATGAGCAGTTCTTC.